Below are 16 T cell receptor beta chains sequenced from a single sample in a study of blood T cell repertoires in COVID-19. This table comes from immunoSEQ multiplex PCR, and its TCRdb copy is limited to in-frame clones, with some not included. The sample carries around 140,000 clones, around 90% recorded once. Sequenced: peripheral blood. These receptors originate from a woman in her sixties or seventies with acute or convalescent COVID-19.

This chain connects TRBV30 to TRBJ1-1; 9 bases line up with TRBD1. The CDR3 loop spans 15 amino acids. V dropped 1 base and J dropped 3; count of bases not matched to a gene: 6. The germline V gene encodes CDR1 GTSNPN and CDR2 SVGIG (reference sequence). The CDR3 spells CAWSARRDRDTEAFF. The CDR3 nucleotides are TGTGCCTGGAGTGCCCGTAGGGACAGGGACACTGAAGCTTTCTTT.

The J gene is TRBJ2-2, the V gene TRBV12-3 or TRBV12-4; D ambiguous. V was cut by 5 bases and J by 3 bases, with 7 bases left in between. This CDR3 has 13 amino acids. The CDR3 sequence: CASSLLDTGELFF. CDR3 DNA: TGTGCCAGCAGTCTCCTTGACACCGGGGAGCTGTTTTTT.

V gene TRBV15 combines with J gene TRBJ2-3, with 7 bases aligning to TRBD2. This CDR3 has 16 residues. Trimming cost V 3 bases and J 3 bases; bases outside gene matches: 9. Germline loops: CDR1 LNHNV, CDR2 YYDKDF (reference sequence). CDR3 loop: CATSRALGGKTDTQYF. The CDR3 DNA follows: TGTGCCACCAGCAGGGCCCTGGGGGGGAAAACAGATACGCAGTATTTT.

V is TRBV11-3 and J is TRBJ1-1; D unclear. The V end lost 5 bases, the J end lost 0 bases, and 7 bases lay between the germline ends. Per the germline V gene, CDR1 is SGHNT and CDR2 is YENEEA. The CDR3 extends over 13 amino acids. The CDR3 region has the DNA TGTGCCAGCAGCCTCACACTGAACACTGAAGCTTTCTTT. Translated: CASSLTLNTEAFF. The full variable domain, completed using reference TRBV11-3 and TRBJ1-1, is EAGVVQSPRYKIIEKKQPVAFWCNPISGHNTLYWYLQNLGQGPELLIRYENEEAVDDSQLPKDRFSAERLKGVDSTLKIQPAELGDSAVYLCASSLTLNTEAFFGQGTRLTVV.

The chain couples TRBV19 to TRBJ1-1, with a weak D call TRBD1 (5 bases). The CDR3 contains 15 residues. Trimming took off 5 bases at V and 1 base at J, with 14 bases between the two ends. From germline, CDR1 is LNHDA and CDR2 SQIVND (reference sequence). The CDR3 loop is CASSLGPIPNTEAFF. CDR3 bases: TGTGCCAGTAGTCTGGGGCCCATCCCGAACACTGAAGCTTTCTTT.

This clone was recorded a few times. V gene TRBV7-2 combines with J gene TRBJ1-5; weak D call: TRBD1 (5 bases). The V gene's germline CDR1 is SGHTA and CDR2 FQGNSA. The CDR3 extends over 15 amino acids. V was clipped by 5 bases and J by 5 bases, with 16 bases between them. CDR3 sequence (DNA): TGTGCCAGCAGCGCCCAGTGGGGCCCAGATCAGCCCCAGCATTTT. Encoded protein: CASSAQWGPDQPQHF.

The genes are TRBV19 and TRBJ2-7; 8 nucleotides match TRBD2. Germline CDR1 is LNHDA and CDR2 is SQIVND (reference sequence). The CDR3 sequence is 15 residues long. V shed 7 bases and J 3 bases; nucleotides not matched to a gene: 11. The CDR3, as DNA: TGTGCCAGTACCTCAAGGCGGGGGGCCGACTACGAGCAGTACTTC. It codes for CASTSRRGADYEQYF.

V is TRBV9 and J is TRBJ2-1; 7 nucleotides match TRBD2. Germline V gene sequence: CDR1 SGDLS, CDR2 YYNGEE. This CDR3 has 17 amino acids. The trim removed 3 bases at V and 0 bases at J, leaving 9 bases unmatched. CDR3 coding DNA: TGTGCCAGCAGCGACCGACTAGCCTCCAGCTCCTACAATGAGCAGTTCTTC. It codes for CASSDRLASSSYNEQFF.

The chain joins TRBV5-4 to TRBJ1-3, with D possibly TRBD1 on 5 matching bases. The CDR3 has 14 residues. Germline CDR1 SGHNT, CDR2 YYREEE (reference sequence). V lost 2 bases, J lost 7 bases, and 13 bases lay in between. CDR3 in amino acids: CASSFHGGGNTIYF. The CDR3 nucleotides read TGTGCCAGCAGCTTCCATGGGGGGGGGAACACCATATATTTT.

J is TRBJ2-5 and V is TRBV5-1, with 10 bases identical to TRBD1. The V and J ends lost 4 bases and 5 bases, in that order; junction bases with no gene match: 2. Germline CDR1 SGHRS, CDR2 YFSETQ. CDR3 length: 13 amino acids. The CDR3 region is CASSAGQGETQYF. In DNA form, the CDR3 reads TGCGCCAGCAGCGCGGGACAGGGGGAGACCCAGTACTTC.

The gene calls are TRBV11-2 and TRBJ1-4; 7 nucleotides line up with TRBD1. V shed 1 base and J 8 bases; nucleotides not matched to a gene: 1. Looked up from germline, CDR1 is SGHAT and CDR2 is FQNNGV. This CDR3 has 13 residues. In DNA, the CDR3 is TGTGCCAGCAGCTTAGGACAGGGCGAAAAACTGTTTTTT. Encoded protein: CASSLGQGEKLFF. Variable domain in full (rest from reference TRBV11-2 and TRBJ1-4): EAGVAQSPRYKIIEKRQSVAFWCNPISGHATLYWYQQILGQGPKLLIQFQNNGVVDDSQLPKDRFSAERLKGVDSTLKIQPAKLEDSAVYLCASSLGQGEKLFFGSGTQLSVL.

The chain combines TRBV12-3 or TRBV12-4 with TRBJ2-1, with 8 positions matching TRBD1. The length of the CDR3 is 12 residues. J lost 10 bases, V lost 11 bases, and 10 bases had no gene match. The CDR3 bases are TGTGCCCAGGGGGCCAACAGGGGAGAGCAGTTCTTC. This codes for CAQGANRGEQFF.

The chain links TRBV19 to TRBJ1-1; D ambiguous. The CDR3 contains 15 residues. Germline V gene sequence: CDR1 LNHDA, CDR2 SQIVND (reference sequence). Trimming cost V 6 bases and J 0 bases, with 14 bases left between them. In DNA form, the CDR3 reads TGTGCCAGTAGCCTCGGGAGTTTAGTGAACACTGAAGCTTTCTTT. It translates to CASSLGSLVNTEAFF.

The chain employs TRBV19 and TRBJ1-6; possible D gene TRBD1, 6 bases. The CDR3 totals 16 residues. Germline V gene sequence: CDR1 LNHDA, CDR2 SQIVND (reference sequence). The V end lost 4 bases, the J end lost 0 bases, and 10 bases lay between the germline ends. CDR3 sequence (DNA): TGTGCCAGTAGTACAACAGGGAGCTCCTATAATTCACCCCTCCACTTT. Its translation: CASSTTGSSYNSPLHF. The full variable domain, rest sourced from reference TRBV19 and TRBJ1-6, is DGGITQSPKYLFRKEGQNVTLSCEQNLNHDAMYWYRQDPGQGLRLIYYSQIVNDFQKGDIAEGYSVSREKKESFPLTVTSAQKNPTAFYLCASSTTGSSYNSPLHFGNGTRLTVT.

This chain links TRBV28 with TRBJ2-1; TRBD1 agrees at 11 bases. The CDR3 is 17 amino acids. Germline CDR1 and CDR2: MDHEN and SYDVKM. With 3 bases clipped from V and 3 bases from J, the junction kept 7 bases outside the gene matches. CDR3 sequence: CASSLPGQGDVYNEQFF. CDR3 DNA sequence: TGTGCCAGCAGTTTGCCGGGACAGGGGGATGTCTACAATGAGCAGTTCTTC.

The rearrangement joins TRBV3-1 (or the pseudogene TRBV3-2) to TRBJ2-1; 7 bases are a match to TRBD2. CDR3 length equals 15 residues. V lost 4 bases, J lost 10 bases, and 13 bases stayed unmatched. Germline loops: CDR1 LGHDT, CDR2 YNNKEL (reference sequence). The CDR3 protein is CASSLEMGLPGEQFF. The CDR3 region has the DNA TGTGCCAGCAGCCTTGAAATGGGACTACCAGGCGAGCAGTTCTTC.